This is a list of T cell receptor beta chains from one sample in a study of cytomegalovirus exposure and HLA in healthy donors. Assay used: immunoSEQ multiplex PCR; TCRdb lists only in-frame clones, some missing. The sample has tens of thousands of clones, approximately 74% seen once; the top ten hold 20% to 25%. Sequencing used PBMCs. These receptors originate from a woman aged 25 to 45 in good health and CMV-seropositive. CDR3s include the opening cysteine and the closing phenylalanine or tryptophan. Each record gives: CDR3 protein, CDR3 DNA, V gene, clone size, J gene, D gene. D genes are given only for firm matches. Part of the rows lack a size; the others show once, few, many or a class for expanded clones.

cdr3_aa: CASSNHRGRDTEAFF
cdr3_nt: TGTGCCAGCAGTAATCACAGGGGGCGGGACACTGAAGCTTTCTTT
v_call: TRBV6-5
clone_size: NA
j_call: TRBJ1-1
d_call: TRBD1

cdr3_aa: CASSERLGAYGYTF
cdr3_nt: TGCGCCAGCAGTGAGAGGTTGGGGGCTTACGGCTACACCTTC
v_call: TRBV10-1
clone_size: NA
j_call: TRBJ1-2
d_call: NA

cdr3_aa: CATSSRRGFPYGYTF
cdr3_nt: TGTGCCACCAGCTCACGCCGGGGTTTCCCCTATGGCTACACCTTC
v_call: TRBV15
clone_size: NA
j_call: TRBJ1-2
d_call: NA

cdr3_aa: CASRGDRSYGYTF
cdr3_nt: TGTGCCAGCAGGGGGGACAGGTCCTATGGCTACACCTTC
v_call: TRBV2
clone_size: NA
j_call: TRBJ1-2
d_call: TRBD1

cdr3_aa: CASSQDGHYEQYF
cdr3_nt: TGCGCCAGCAGCCAAGATGGGCACTACGAGCAGTACTTC
v_call: TRBV4-3
clone_size: NA
j_call: TRBJ2-7
d_call: NA

cdr3_aa: CASSSGTETYEQYF
cdr3_nt: TGCGCCAGCAGCTCGGGGACAGAAACCTACGAGCAGTACTTC
v_call: TRBV5-1
clone_size: NA
j_call: TRBJ2-7
d_call: TRBD1

cdr3_aa: CAWSDSGEGAYGYTF
cdr3_nt: TGTGCCTGGAGTGACAGTGGGGAGGGCGCCTATGGCTACACCTTC
v_call: TRBV30
clone_size: NA
j_call: TRBJ1-2
d_call: NA

cdr3_aa: CASSGQFTGGYTF
cdr3_nt: TGCGCCAGCAGTGGACAGTTTACTGGGGGCTACACCTTC
v_call: TRBV10-2
clone_size: NA
j_call: TRBJ1-2
d_call: NA

cdr3_aa: CSVEGLSGSYEQYF
cdr3_nt: TGCAGCGTTGAAGGGCTGTCAGGGTCCTACGAGCAGTACTTC
v_call: TRBV29-1
clone_size: few
j_call: TRBJ2-7
d_call: NA

cdr3_aa: CASSGDRGTNTEAFF
cdr3_nt: TGTGCCAGCAGTGGGGACAGGGGTACCAACACTGAAGCTTTCTTT
v_call: TRBV6-5
clone_size: NA
j_call: TRBJ1-1
d_call: TRBD1

cdr3_aa: CASSGPRQNTDTQYF
cdr3_nt: TGTGCCAGCAGCGGGCCTAGACAGAACACAGATACGCAGTATTTT
v_call: TRBV13
clone_size: NA
j_call: TRBJ2-3
d_call: NA

cdr3_aa: CASRAGRGELFF
cdr3_nt: TGCGCCAGCAGAGCGGGACGCGGGGAGCTGTTTTTT
v_call: TRBV5-1
clone_size: NA
j_call: TRBJ2-2
d_call: TRBD2

cdr3_aa: CASSLVGSGILPYEQYF
cdr3_nt: TGCGCCAGCAGCTTGGTAGGTAGCGGGATTCTACCCTACGAGCAGTACTTC
v_call: TRBV5-1
clone_size: many
j_call: TRBJ2-7
d_call: TRBD2

cdr3_aa: CASSTSLTGELFF
cdr3_nt: TGTGCCAGCAGCACAAGTCTCACCGGGGAGCTGTTTTTT
v_call: TRBV7-2
clone_size: few
j_call: TRBJ2-2
d_call: NA

cdr3_aa: CASRDQQGNSNQPQHF
cdr3_nt: TGTGCCAGCAGAGACCAACAGGGGAATAGCAATCAGCCCCAGCATTTT
v_call: TRBV2
clone_size: NA
j_call: TRBJ1-5
d_call: TRBD1

cdr3_aa: CSVERGGSYGYTF
cdr3_nt: TGCAGCGTTGAAAGGGGGGGAAGCTATGGCTACACCTTC
v_call: TRBV29-1
clone_size: NA
j_call: TRBJ1-2
d_call: NA

cdr3_aa: CASSQDKTSGRNEQFF
cdr3_nt: TGCGCCAGCAGCCAAGATAAAACTAGCGGGAGGAATGAGCAGTTCTTC
v_call: TRBV4-1
clone_size: NA
j_call: TRBJ2-1
d_call: TRBD2

cdr3_aa: CASSESGAAEAFF
cdr3_nt: TGCGCCAGCAGTGAAAGTGGGGCGGCTGAAGCTTTCTTT
v_call: TRBV10-1
clone_size: NA
j_call: TRBJ1-1
d_call: NA

cdr3_aa: CASSQEGASGWNNEQFF
cdr3_nt: TGCGCCAGCAGCCAAGAAGGGGCTAGCGGGTGGAACAATGAGCAGTTCTTC
v_call: TRBV4-3
clone_size: NA
j_call: TRBJ2-1
d_call: TRBD2

cdr3_aa: CAWREKGQGSNQPQHF
cdr3_nt: TGTGCCTGGAGGGAAAAGGGACAGGGCAGCAATCAGCCCCAGCATTTT
v_call: TRBV30
clone_size: NA
j_call: TRBJ1-5
d_call: TRBD1

cdr3_aa: CASSENAGGLNEQFF
cdr3_nt: TGTGCCAGCAGCGAAAACGCGGGAGGGTTAAATGAGCAGTTCTTC
v_call: TRBV14
clone_size: NA
j_call: TRBJ2-1
d_call: TRBD2

cdr3_aa: CASEAGVSNEQFF
cdr3_nt: TGTGCCAGTGAAGCGGGAGTCTCCAATGAGCAGTTCTTC
v_call: TRBV2
clone_size: few
j_call: TRBJ2-1
d_call: TRBD2

cdr3_aa: CASSRLAGVPDTQYF
cdr3_nt: TGTGCCAGCTCCAGGCTAGCGGGAGTCCCAGATACGCAGTATTTT
v_call: TRBV6-4
clone_size: NA
j_call: TRBJ2-3
d_call: TRBD2

cdr3_aa: CAWSLKDTQYF
cdr3_nt: TGTGCCTGGAGTCTAAAAGATACGCAGTATTTT
v_call: TRBV30
clone_size: NA
j_call: TRBJ2-3
d_call: NA

cdr3_aa: CACAVKRGRYEKLFF
cdr3_nt: TGTGCCTGTGCTGTGAAAAGGGGTCGTTATGAAAAACTGTTTTTT
v_call: TRBV30
clone_size: NA
j_call: TRBJ1-4
d_call: NA

cdr3_aa: CASSRLTGATTEAFF
cdr3_nt: TGTGCCAGCAGCCGGTTAACAGGGGCGACCACTGAAGCTTTCTTT
v_call: TRBV28
clone_size: NA
j_call: TRBJ1-1
d_call: TRBD1

cdr3_aa: CATSRGGSSYEQYF
cdr3_nt: TGTGCCACCAGCAGAGGAGGGAGCTCCTACGAGCAGTACTTC
v_call: TRBV15
clone_size: NA
j_call: TRBJ2-7
d_call: NA

cdr3_aa: CASSRGTASYEQYF
cdr3_nt: TGCGCCAGCAGCAGGGGAACCGCTTCCTACGAGCAGTACTTC
v_call: TRBV4-1
clone_size: NA
j_call: TRBJ2-7
d_call: NA

cdr3_aa: CASSQDLVGRWEAFF
cdr3_nt: TGTGCCAGCAGCCAAGATTTGGTGGGGAGGTGGGAGGCTTTCTTT
v_call: TRBV4-2
clone_size: NA
j_call: TRBJ1-1
d_call: NA

cdr3_aa: CSVFPGNQETQYF
cdr3_nt: TGCAGCGTTTTTCCGGGGAACCAAGAGACCCAGTACTTC
v_call: TRBV29-1
clone_size: few
j_call: TRBJ2-5
d_call: NA

cdr3_aa: CASSKTPGQTEAFF
cdr3_nt: TGTGCCAGCAGCAAGACACCGGGACAGACTGAAGCTTTCTTT
v_call: TRBV6-1
clone_size: NA
j_call: TRBJ1-1
d_call: TRBD1

cdr3_aa: CASSQLVGYTF
cdr3_nt: TGTGCCAGCTCGCAACTTGTCGGCTACACCTTC
v_call: TRBV18
clone_size: NA
j_call: TRBJ1-2
d_call: NA

cdr3_aa: CASSTNRGGEKLFF
cdr3_nt: TGTGCCAGCAGCACCAACAGGGGTGGTGAAAAACTGTTTTTT
v_call: TRBV2
clone_size: NA
j_call: TRBJ1-4
d_call: TRBD1

cdr3_aa: CASSVGDSYYEQYF
cdr3_nt: TGTGCCAGCAGCGTGGGGGACTCTTACTACGAGCAGTACTTC
v_call: TRBV9
clone_size: few
j_call: TRBJ2-7
d_call: NA

cdr3_aa: CASFLDRGNTEAFF
cdr3_nt: TGTGCCAGCTTTTTGGACAGGGGGAACACTGAAGCTTTCTTT
v_call: TRBV11-2
clone_size: once
j_call: TRBJ1-1
d_call: TRBD1

cdr3_aa: CAGGGGDGYTF
cdr3_nt: TGTGCCGGGGGAGGAGGGGACGGCTACACCTTC
v_call: TRBV28
clone_size: NA
j_call: TRBJ1-2
d_call: NA

cdr3_aa: CASSQGGTGLSYGYTF
cdr3_nt: TGTGCCAGCAGCCAGGGCGGGACAGGGTTATCCTATGGCTACACCTTC
v_call: TRBV4-2
clone_size: NA
j_call: TRBJ1-2
d_call: TRBD1

cdr3_aa: CASSSEQGRPTYEQYF
cdr3_nt: TGTGCCAGCAGCTCCGAACAGGGTCGGCCTACCTACGAGCAGTACTTC
v_call: TRBV7-8
clone_size: NA
j_call: TRBJ2-7
d_call: NA